Listed below are T cell receptor beta chains from one sample, sequenced in a study of blood T cell repertoires in COVID-19. Sequenced by immunoSEQ multiplex PCR; TCRdb stores in-frame clones only, minus some. This table has roughly 220,000 clones, roughly four fifths appearing once. The specimen sequenced was PBMCs or T cells enriched from blood (not recorded which). All receptors come from a woman between 35 and 50 years old with acute COVID-19. Each CDR3 is given with its conserved first and last residue. Size is stated for part of the rows, as once, few or many counts, or as a class when the clone is expanded.

>NA|TRBV14|TRBJ1-2
CASSQDLIRTGDGYTF
>many|TRBV5-5|TRBJ2-7
CASSLVWTGDEQYF
>NA|TRBV25-1|TRBJ2-1
CASSAGTGGAVNEQFF
>NA|TRBV30|TRBJ1-4
CAWSPRGTTNEKLFF
>NA|TRBV18|TRBJ2-1
CASSPAELAGLSAPFF
>NA|TRBV18|TRBJ1-2
CASSPRVLGQHNYGYTF
>NA|TRBV19|TRBJ1-1
CASSMGSPVAAFF
>NA|TRBV9|TRBJ2-1
CASSIRLAGYNEQFF
>NA|TRBV4-3|TRBJ1-2
CASSLLGVEAGDLRVYGYTF
>NA|TRBV9|TRBJ2-5
CASSVDPLAGQETQYF